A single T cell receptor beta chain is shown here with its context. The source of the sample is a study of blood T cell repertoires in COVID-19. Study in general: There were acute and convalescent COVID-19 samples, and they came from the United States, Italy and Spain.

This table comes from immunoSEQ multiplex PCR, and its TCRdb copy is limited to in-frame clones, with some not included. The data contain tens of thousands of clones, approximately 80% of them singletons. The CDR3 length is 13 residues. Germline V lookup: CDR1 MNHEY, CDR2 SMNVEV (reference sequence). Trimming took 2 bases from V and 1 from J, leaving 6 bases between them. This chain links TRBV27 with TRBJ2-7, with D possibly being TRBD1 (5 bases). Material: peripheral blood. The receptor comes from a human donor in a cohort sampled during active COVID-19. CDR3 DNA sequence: TGTGCCAGCAGTTTACAGGGATCCTACGAGCAGTACTTC. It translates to CASSLQGSYEQYF.